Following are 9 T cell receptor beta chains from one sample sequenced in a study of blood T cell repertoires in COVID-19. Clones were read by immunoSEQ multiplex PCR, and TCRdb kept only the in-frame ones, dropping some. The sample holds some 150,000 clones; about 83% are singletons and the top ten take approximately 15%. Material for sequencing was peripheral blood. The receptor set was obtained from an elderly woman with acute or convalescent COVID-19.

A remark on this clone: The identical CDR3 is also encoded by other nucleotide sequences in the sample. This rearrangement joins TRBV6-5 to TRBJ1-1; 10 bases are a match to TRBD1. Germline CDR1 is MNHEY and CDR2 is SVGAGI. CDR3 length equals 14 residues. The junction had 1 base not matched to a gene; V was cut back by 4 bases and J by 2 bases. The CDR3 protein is CASSWTGGNTEAFF. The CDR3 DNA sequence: TGTGCCAGCAGTTGGACAGGGGGAAACACTGAAGCTTTCTTT.

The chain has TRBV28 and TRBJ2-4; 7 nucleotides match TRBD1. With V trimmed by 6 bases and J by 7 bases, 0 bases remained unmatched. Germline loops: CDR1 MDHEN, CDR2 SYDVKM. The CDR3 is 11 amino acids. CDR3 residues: CASRDRNIQYF. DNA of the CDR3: TGTGCCAGCAGGGACAGGAACATTCAGTACTTC.

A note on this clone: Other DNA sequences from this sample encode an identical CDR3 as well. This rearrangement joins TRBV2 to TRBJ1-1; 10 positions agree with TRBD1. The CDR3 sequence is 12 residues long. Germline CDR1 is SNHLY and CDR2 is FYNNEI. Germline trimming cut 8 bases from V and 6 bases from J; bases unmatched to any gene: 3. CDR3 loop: CASSGQGAEAFF. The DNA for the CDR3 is TGTGCCAGCTCCGGACAGGGGGCTGAAGCTTTCTTT.

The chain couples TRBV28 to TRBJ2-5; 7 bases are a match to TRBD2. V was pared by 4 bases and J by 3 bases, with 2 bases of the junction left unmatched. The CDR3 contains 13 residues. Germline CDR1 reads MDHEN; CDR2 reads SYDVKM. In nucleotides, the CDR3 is TGTGCCAGCAGTTGGGGGGGAGAAGAGACCCAGTACTTC. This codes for CASSWGGEETQYF.

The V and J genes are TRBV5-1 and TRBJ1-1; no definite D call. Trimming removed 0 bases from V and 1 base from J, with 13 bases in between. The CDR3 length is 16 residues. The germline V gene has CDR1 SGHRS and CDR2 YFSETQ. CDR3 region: CASSLEALVKNTEAFF. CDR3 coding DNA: TGCGCCAGCAGCTTGGAAGCTCTGGTTAAGAACACTGAAGCTTTCTTT.

The CDR3 DNA reads TGTGCCTCCCGGAGGTTTAATGAAAAACTGTTTTTT. It specifies CASRRFNEKLFF. This chain joins TRBV12-3 or TRBV12-4 and TRBJ1-4; D unresolved. This CDR3 comprises 12 residues. Trimming cost V 11 bases and J 4 bases, with 11 bases left between them.

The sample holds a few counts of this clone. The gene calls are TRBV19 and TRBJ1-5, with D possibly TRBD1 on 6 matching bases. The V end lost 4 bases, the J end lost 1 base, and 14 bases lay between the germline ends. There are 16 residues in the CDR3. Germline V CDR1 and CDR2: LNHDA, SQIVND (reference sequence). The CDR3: CASSNPPRGSNQPQHF. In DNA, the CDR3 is TGTGCCAGTAGTAACCCGCCCAGGGGAAGCAATCAGCCCCAGCATTTT.

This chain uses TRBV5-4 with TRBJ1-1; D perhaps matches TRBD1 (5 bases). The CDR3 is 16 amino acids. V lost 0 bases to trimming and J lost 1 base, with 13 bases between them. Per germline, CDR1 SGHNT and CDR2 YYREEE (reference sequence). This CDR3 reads CASSLGGIRGNTEAFF. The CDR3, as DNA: TGTGCCAGCAGCTTGGGGGGTATTAGGGGGAACACTGAAGCTTTCTTT.

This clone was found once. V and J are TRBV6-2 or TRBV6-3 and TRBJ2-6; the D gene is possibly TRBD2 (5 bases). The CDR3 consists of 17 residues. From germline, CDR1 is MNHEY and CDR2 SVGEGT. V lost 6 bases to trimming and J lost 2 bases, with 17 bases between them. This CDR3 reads CASSAGRELAGANVLTF. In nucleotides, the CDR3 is TGTGCCAGCAGCGCTGGTAGGGAGCTAGCTGGGGCCAACGTCCTGACTTTC.